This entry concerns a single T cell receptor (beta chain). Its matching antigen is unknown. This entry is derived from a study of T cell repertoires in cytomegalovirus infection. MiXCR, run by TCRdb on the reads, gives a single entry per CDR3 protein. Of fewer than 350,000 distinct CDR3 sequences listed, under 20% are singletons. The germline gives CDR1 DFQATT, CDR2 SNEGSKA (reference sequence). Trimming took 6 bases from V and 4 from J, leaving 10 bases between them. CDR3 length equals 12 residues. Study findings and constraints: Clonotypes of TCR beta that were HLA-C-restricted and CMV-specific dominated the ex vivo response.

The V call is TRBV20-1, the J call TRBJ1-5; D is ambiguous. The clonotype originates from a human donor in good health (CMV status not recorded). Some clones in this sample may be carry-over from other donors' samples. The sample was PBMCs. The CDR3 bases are TGCAGTGCCGGGCCTAATAATCAGCCCCAGCATTTT. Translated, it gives CSAGPNNQPQHF.